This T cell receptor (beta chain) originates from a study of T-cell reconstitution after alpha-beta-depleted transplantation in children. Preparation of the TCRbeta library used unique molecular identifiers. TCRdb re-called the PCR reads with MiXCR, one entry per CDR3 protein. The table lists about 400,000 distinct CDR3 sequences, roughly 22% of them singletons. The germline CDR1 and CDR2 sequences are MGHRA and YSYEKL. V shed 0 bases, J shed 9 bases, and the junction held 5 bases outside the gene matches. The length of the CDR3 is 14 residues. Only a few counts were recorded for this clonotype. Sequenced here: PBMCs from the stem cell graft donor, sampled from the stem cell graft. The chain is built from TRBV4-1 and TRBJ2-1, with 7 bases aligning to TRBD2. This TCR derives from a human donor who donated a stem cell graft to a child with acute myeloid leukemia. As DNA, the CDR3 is TGCGCCAGCAGCCAAGATTGGACTAGTAGTGAGCAGTTCTTC. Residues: CASSQDWTSSEQFF.